The 14 T cell receptor beta chains given below trace back to one sample, sequenced in a study of T cells after posttransplantation cyclophosphamide. Using immunoSEQ multiplex PCR, the repertoire was profiled, and TCRdb retains in-frame clones only, with some absent. The sample holds about 18,000 clones, 85% seen once. Methotrexate plus calcineurin inhibitor accompanied controls' myeloablative marrow transplants; sampling was 1 year later. Sample: PBMCs, taken after allogeneic stem cell transplant with calcineurin inhibitor and methotrexate. The receptors were gathered from a female patient between 18 and 35 years old who received an allogeneic stem cell transplant from an unrelated donor, was CMV-positive, and had acute and chronic GVHD. Certain T cells may be donor cells from the graft.

This clone has more than one count but fewer than ten. The rearrangement links TRBV5-1 to TRBJ2-7; TRBD2 aligns across 14 bases. Germline V CDR1 and CDR2: SGHRS, YFSETQ. The CDR3 consists of 15 residues. The V and J ends lost 3 bases and 2 bases, in that order; junction bases with no gene match: 1. The CDR3 spells CASSSGLAGAYEQYF. The CDR3 nucleotides are TGCGCCAGCAGCTCGGGACTAGCGGGAGCCTACGAGCAGTACTTC.

This chain uses TRBV7-2 with TRBJ2-3, with 7 bases identical to TRBD2. V gave up 3 bases and J gave up 2 bases; unmatched junction bases: 5. This CDR3 is 15 amino acids long. CDR1 and CDR2 (germline): SGHTA, FQGNSA. The CDR3 protein is CASSFEGRDTDTQYF. The CDR3 DNA reads as TGTGCCAGCAGCTTCGAGGGGAGGGACACAGATACGCAGTATTTT.

The genes are TRBV4-2 and TRBJ2-1; TRBD2 might be the D (5 bases). Germline CDR1 and CDR2: LGHNA and YNFKEQ. V was shortened by 4 bases and J by 0 bases, with 10 bases between the two germline ends. This CDR3 has 15 amino acids. This CDR3 reads CASSLGGLSYNEQFF. CDR3 coding DNA: TGTGCCAGCAGCCTAGGTGGACTCTCCTACAATGAGCAGTTCTTC.

The count of this clone is one. The chain has TRBV28 and TRBJ1-5, with D possibly being TRBD1 (6 bases). CDR1 is MDHEN, CDR2 SYDVKM, per germline. The CDR3 covers 14 residues. V was cut by 5 bases and J by 4 bases, with 12 bases left in between. The CDR3 protein is CASSLTGFNQPQHF. Here the CDR3 DNA reads TGTGCCAGCAGTCTTACAGGGTTTAATCAGCCCCAGCATTTT.

CDR3: CASSLDRGNTEAFF. CDR3 coding DNA: TGTGCCAGCAGCTTGGACAGGGGGAACACTGAAGCTTTCTTT. The chain has TRBV5-4 and TRBJ1-1; 7 nucleotides agree with TRBD1. The CDR3 is 14 amino acids. The germline gives CDR1 SGHNT, CDR2 YYREEE (reference sequence). J gave up 1 base and V 0 bases, and 0 bases lay outside the gene matches.

In its sample, this clone was seen once. V gene TRBV4-1 combines with J gene TRBJ2-5; D is possibly TRBD2 (6 bases). V dropped 0 bases and J dropped 2 bases, with 7 bases sitting between them. Per the germline V gene, CDR1 is MGHRA and CDR2 is YSYEKL. The CDR3 runs 14 residues. CDR3 sequence: CASSQEGGQETQYF. The CDR3 region has the DNA TGCGCCAGCAGCCAAGAGGGGGGACAAGAGACCCAGTACTTC.

This clone is termed medium-sized. This chain uses TRBV11-3 with TRBJ2-7, with no clear D. There are 13 residues in the CDR3. Germline assignment: CDR1 SGHNT and CDR2 YENEEA. V gave up 4 bases and J gave up 3 bases, with 10 bases separating them. This CDR3 reads CASSYLTGYEQYF. CDR3 sequence (DNA): TGTGCCAGCAGCTACTTGACTGGCTACGAGCAGTACTTC.

The CDR3 spells CASTHEGQDNYGYTF. In DNA, the CDR3 is TGTGCCAGCACCCACGAGGGACAGGATAACTATGGCTACACCTTC. J is TRBJ1-2 and V is TRBV28; 8 bases fit TRBD1. The J segment lost 1 base and the V segment lost 7 bases, leaving 8 bases of the junction unmatched. The germline V gene encodes CDR1 MDHEN and CDR2 SYDVKM. This CDR3 has 15 amino acids.

The CDR3 here is CASSLAVGETQYF. The CDR3 DNA is TGTGCCAGCAGCTTAGCGGTCGGGGAGACCCAGTACTTC. The V gene is TRBV7-2, the J gene TRBJ2-5; no clear D gene. The length of the CDR3 is 13 residues. Germline V CDR1 and CDR2: SGHTA, FQGNSA. Trimming shortened V by 0 bases and J by 5 bases, and 7 bases separated the two germline ends.

The chain uses TRBV7-9 and TRBJ2-3, with 7 bases identical to TRBD2. The CDR3 runs 14 residues. Germline V gives CDR1 SEHNR, CDR2 FQNEAQ (reference sequence). The trim removed 3 bases at V and 11 bases at J, leaving 11 bases unmatched. CDR3 coding DNA: TGTGCCAGCAGCTTTGAGACTAGCCGTAAGATGCAGTATTTT. Its protein is CASSFETSRKMQYF.

The rearrangement uses TRBV6-1 and TRBJ2-7; 7 bases map to TRBD1. V trimming: 6 bases; J trimming: 2 bases; junction bases outside the gene matches: 4. Germline CDR1 reads MNHNS; CDR2 reads SASEGT. The CDR3 sequence is 13 residues long. The CDR3 DNA reads TGTGCCAGCAGGGGGGACAGACCCTACGAGCAGTACTTC. As protein: CASRGDRPYEQYF.

The chain combines TRBV6-6 with TRBJ2-3; 7 bases fit TRBD1. This CDR3 is built from 14 residues. With 5 bases clipped from V and 2 bases from J, the junction kept 4 bases outside the gene matches. The V gene's germline CDR1 is MNHNY and CDR2 SVGAGI (reference sequence). Here the CDR3 DNA reads TGTGCCAGCAGTCCACAGGGGTTCACAGATACGCAGTATTTT. Translating it yields CASSPQGFTDTQYF.

The V and J genes are TRBV2 and TRBJ2-1; 10 positions agree with TRBD2. Germline CDR1 SNHLY, CDR2 FYNNEI. The length of the CDR3 is 22 residues. J was trimmed by 2 bases and V by 2 bases; bases with no gene match: 21. The CDR3 region has the DNA TGTGCCAGCAGTGAATACTCGCTTGGGGGTTTCCTAGCGGGAGCTACCTACAATGAGCAGTTCTTC. This sequence encodes CASSEYSLGGFLAGATYNEQFF.

In DNA form, the CDR3 reads TGTGCCAGTAGTACCACCGGGGACTGGGAGCTGTTTTTT. As protein: CASSTTGDWELFF. The chain uses TRBV19 and TRBJ2-2; weak D call: TRBD2 (6 bases). V was shortened by 4 bases and J by 9 bases, with 12 bases between the two germline ends. Germline loops: CDR1 LNHDA, CDR2 SQIVND (reference sequence). This CDR3 comprises 13 residues.